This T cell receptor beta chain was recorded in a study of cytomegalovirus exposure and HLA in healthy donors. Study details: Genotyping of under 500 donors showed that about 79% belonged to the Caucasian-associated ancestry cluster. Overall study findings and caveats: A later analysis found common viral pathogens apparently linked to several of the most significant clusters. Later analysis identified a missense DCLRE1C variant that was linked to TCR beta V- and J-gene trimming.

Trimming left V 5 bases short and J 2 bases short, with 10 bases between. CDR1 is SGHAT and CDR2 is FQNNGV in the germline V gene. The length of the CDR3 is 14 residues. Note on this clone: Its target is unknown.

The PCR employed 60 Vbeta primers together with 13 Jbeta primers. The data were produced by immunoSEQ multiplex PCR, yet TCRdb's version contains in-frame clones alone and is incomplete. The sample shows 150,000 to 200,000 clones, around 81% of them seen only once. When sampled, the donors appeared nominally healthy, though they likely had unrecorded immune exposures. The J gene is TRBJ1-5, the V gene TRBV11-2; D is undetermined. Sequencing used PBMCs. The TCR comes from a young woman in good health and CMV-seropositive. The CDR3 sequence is CASSRQRGNQPQHF. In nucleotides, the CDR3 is TGTGCCAGCAGCCGGCAGCGTGGCAATCAGCCCCAGCATTTT.